This T cell receptor beta chain derives from a study of T cells after yellow fever vaccination. V was cut by 4 bases and J by 6 bases, with 16 bases left in between. Germline lookup yields CDR1 SGHRS and CDR2 YFSETQ. This CDR3 spans 15 amino acids. From the 5' RACE reads, TCRdb called clonotypes with MiXCR, one entry per CDR3 protein. Among about 320,000 distinct CDR3 sequences listed, around 4.5% were seen once. The rearrangement links TRBV5-1 to TRBJ2-2; possible D gene TRBD1, 5 bases. The source is a man aged 18 to 35 who received the YFV17D yellow fever vaccine. Material: PBMCs, obtained 15 days after the yellow fever booster vaccination. This CDR3 is CASSHQWGEAGELFF. CDR3 in DNA: TGCGCCAGCAGCCACCAGTGGGGCGAGGCCGGGGAGCTGTTTTTT.